This TCR beta chain was sequenced in a study of shared clonotypes between healthy human individuals. Using immunoSEQ multiplex PCR, the repertoire was profiled, and TCRdb retains in-frame clones only, with some absent. The sample consists of about 1.5 million clones, approximately 98% of them appearing once. Germline CDR1 SGHRS, CDR2 YFSETQ. The CDR3 is 17 amino acids. V was clipped by 4 bases and J by 6 bases; unmatched bases: 8. This receptor was taken from a man aged 30-40 years in good health. The sample comprised naive CD4+ T cells sorted from blood. Noted subset: CD45RA+ positively selected. The V and J genes are TRBV5-1 and TRBJ2-1; 15 positions agree with TRBD2. As DNA, the CDR3 is TGCGCCAGCAGCACCGGGACTAGCGGGAGGATTGGCAATGAGCAGTTCTTC. Translated: CASSTGTSGRIGNEQFF.